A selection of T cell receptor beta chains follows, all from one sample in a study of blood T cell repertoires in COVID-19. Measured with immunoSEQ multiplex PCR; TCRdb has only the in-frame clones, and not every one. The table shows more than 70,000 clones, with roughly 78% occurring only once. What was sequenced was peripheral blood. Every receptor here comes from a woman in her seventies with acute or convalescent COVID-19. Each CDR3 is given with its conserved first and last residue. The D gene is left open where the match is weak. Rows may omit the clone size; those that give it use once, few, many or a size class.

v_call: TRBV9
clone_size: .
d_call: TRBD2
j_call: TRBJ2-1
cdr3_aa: CASSVAPSGSWWSNEQFF
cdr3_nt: TGTGCCAGCAGCGTAGCTCCTAGCGGGAGTTGGTGGTCCAATGAGCAGTTCTTC

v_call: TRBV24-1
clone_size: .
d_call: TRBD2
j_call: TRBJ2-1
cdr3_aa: CATSDAGTSGGRSYNEQFF
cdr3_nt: TGTGCCACCAGTGATGCCGGGACTAGCGGGGGGCGCTCCTACAATGAGCAGTTCTTC

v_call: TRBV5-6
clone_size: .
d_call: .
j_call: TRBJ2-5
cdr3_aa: CASSRRQQETQYF
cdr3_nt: TGTGCCAGCAGCCGGAGACAGCAAGAGACCCAGTACTTC

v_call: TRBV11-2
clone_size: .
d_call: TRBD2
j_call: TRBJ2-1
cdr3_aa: CASSPGTSMFEQFF
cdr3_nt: TGTGCCAGCAGCCCCGGGACTAGCATGTTTGAGCAGTTCTTC

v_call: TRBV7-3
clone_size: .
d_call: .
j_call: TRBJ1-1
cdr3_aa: CASRLTRDTEAFF
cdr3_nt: TGTGCCAGCCGCCTTACGAGGGACACTGAAGCTTTCTTT

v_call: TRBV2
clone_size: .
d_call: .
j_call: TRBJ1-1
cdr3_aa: CASNGQKGTEAFF
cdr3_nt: TGTGCCAGCAATGGACAAAAGGGTACTGAAGCTTTCTTT

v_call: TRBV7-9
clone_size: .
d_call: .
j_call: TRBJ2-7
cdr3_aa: CASSSDRYEQYF
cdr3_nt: TGTGCCAGCAGCTCCGACAGATACGAGCAGTACTTC

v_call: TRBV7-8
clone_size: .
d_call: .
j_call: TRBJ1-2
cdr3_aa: CASSLGTANYGYTF
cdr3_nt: TGTGCCAGCAGCTTAGGAACAGCTAACTATGGCTACACCTTC

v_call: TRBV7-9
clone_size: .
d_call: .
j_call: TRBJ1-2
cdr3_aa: CASSPSLGTF
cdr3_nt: TGTGCCAGCAGCCCCTCGCTAGGAACCTTC

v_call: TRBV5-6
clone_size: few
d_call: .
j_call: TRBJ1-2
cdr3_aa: CASSLRGQNYGYTF
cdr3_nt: TGTGCCAGCAGCTTGAGAGGGCAGAACTATGGCTACACCTTC

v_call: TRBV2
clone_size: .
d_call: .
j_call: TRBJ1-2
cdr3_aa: CASSEGQTYYGYTF
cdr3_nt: TGTGCCAGCAGTGAAGGACAGACCTACTATGGCTACACCTTC

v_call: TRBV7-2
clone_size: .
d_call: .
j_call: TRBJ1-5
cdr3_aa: CASSLAAGGNQPQHF
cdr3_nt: TGTGCCAGCAGCTTAGCGGCAGGTGGGAATCAGCCCCAGCATTTT

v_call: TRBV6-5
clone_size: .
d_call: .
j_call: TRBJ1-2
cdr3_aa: CASGIRGRTNYGYTF
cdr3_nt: TGTGCCAGCGGAATTCGGGGGAGGACTAACTATGGCTACACCTTC

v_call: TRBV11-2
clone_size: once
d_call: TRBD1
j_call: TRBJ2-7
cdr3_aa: CASSLRTGLIYEQYF
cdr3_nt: TGTGCCAGCAGCCTCCGGACAGGGTTAATCTACGAGCAGTACTTC

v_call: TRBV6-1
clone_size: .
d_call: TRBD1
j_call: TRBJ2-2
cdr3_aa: CASSVRTGTNTGELFF
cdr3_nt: TGTGCCAGCAGTGTACGGACAGGTACGAACACCGGGGAGCTGTTTTTT

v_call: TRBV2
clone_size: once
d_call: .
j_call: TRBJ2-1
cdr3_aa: CASSENLGSGEQFF
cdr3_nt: TGTGCCAGCAGTGAAAATTTGGGCTCAGGTGAGCAGTTCTTC

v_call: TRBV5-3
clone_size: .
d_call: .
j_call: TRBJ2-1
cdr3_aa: CARSLGLARPSYNEQFF
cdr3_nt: TGTGCCAGAAGCTTGGGGCTAGCGCGACCCTCATACAATGAGCAGTTCTTC

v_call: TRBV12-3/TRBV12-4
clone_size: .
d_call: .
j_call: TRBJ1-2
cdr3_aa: CASSFQNYGYTF
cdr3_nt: TGTGCCAGCAGTTTTCAAAACTATGGCTACACCTTC

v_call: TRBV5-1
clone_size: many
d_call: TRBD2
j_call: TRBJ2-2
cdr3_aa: CASSSVAGGTGELFF
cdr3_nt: TGCGCCAGCAGCTCCGTAGCGGGAGGGACCGGGGAGCTGTTTTTT

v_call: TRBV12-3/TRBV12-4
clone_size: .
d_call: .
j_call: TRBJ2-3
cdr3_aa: CASLSTDTQYF
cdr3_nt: TGTGCCAGCCTCAGCACAGATACGCAGTATTTT

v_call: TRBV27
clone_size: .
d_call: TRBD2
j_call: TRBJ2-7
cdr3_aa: CASSSLGTTRYEQYF
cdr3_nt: TGTGCCAGCAGTTCTCTAGGGACTACACGCTACGAGCAGTACTTC

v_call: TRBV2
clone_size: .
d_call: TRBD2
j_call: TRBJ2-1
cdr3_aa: CASRTSLAGASEQFF
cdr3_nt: TGTGCCAGCCGAACGTCACTAGCGGGAGCAAGTGAGCAGTTCTTC

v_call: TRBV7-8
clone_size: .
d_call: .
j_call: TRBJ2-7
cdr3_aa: CASSLESAGSYEQYF
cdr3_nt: TGTGCCAGCAGCTTAGAATCGGCAGGGTCCTACGAGCAGTACTTC

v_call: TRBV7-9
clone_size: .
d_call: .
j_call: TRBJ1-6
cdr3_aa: CASSLVTGPNSPLHF
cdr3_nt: TGTGCCAGCAGCTTAGTTACAGGGCCAAATTCACCCCTCCACTTT

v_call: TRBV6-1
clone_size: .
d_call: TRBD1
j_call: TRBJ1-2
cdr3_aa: CASSEGQLPYGYTF
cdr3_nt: TGTGCCAGCAGTGAGGGACAGCTCCCTTATGGCTACACCTTC

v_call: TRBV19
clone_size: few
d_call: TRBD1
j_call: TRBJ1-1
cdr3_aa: CASTLGTQGRTEAFF
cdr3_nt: TGTGCCAGTACCCTCGGGACACAGGGGCGGACTGAAGCTTTCTTT

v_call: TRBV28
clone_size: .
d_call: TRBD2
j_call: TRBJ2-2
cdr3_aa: CASSLPGLAASGTGELFF
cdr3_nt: TGTGCCAGCAGTTTACCCGGACTAGCGGCCTCGGGCACCGGGGAGCTGTTTTTT

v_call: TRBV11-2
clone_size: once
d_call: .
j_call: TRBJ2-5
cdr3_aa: CASSFAGETQYF
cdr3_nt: TGTGCCAGCAGCTTTGCGGGGGAGACCCAGTACTTC

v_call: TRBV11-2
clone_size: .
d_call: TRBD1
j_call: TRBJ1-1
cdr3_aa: CASSTGGLEAFF
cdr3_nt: TGTGCCAGCAGCACAGGGGGCCTTGAAGCTTTCTTT

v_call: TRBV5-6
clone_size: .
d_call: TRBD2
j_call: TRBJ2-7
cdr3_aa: CASSPRTSGDYEQYF
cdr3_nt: TGTGCCAGCAGCCCAAGGACTAGCGGGGATTACGAGCAGTACTTC

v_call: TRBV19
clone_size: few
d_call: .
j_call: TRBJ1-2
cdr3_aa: CASSPGTYGYTF
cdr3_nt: TGTGCCAGTAGTCCCGGGACATATGGCTACACCTTC

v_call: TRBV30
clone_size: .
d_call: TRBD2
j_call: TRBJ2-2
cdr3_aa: CAWSSGVANTGELFF
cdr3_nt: TGTGCCTGGTCTAGCGGGGTCGCGAACACCGGGGAGCTGTTTTTT

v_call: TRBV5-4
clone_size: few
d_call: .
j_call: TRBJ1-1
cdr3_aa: CASSAGRQGLNTEAFF
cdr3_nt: TGTGCCAGCAGCGCCGGTCGGCAGGGGTTAAACACTGAAGCTTTCTTT

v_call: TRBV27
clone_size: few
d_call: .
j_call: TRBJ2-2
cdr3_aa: CASSLSRPGELFF
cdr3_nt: TGTGCCAGCAGTTTATCCCGTCCCGGGGAGCTGTTTTTT

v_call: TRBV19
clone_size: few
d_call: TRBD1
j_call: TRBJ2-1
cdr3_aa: CASRPIGTGDNEQFF
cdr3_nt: TGTGCCAGTAGGCCTATCGGGACAGGGGACAATGAGCAGTTCTTC

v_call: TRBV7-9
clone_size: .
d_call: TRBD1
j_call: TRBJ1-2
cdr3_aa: CASSLRAGTGHGYTF
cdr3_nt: TGTGCCAGCAGCTTAAGGGCCGGGACAGGGCATGGCTACACCTTC

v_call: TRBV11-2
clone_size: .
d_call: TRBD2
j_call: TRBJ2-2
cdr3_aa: CASSSSSGYFTGELFF
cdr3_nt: TGTGCCAGCAGCTCATCTAGCGGATACTTCACCGGGGAGCTGTTTTTT

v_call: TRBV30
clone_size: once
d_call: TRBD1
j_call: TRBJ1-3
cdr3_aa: CACPDRAKGGTIYF
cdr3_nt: TGTGCCTGCCCCGACAGGGCGAAGGGCGGCACCATATATTTT

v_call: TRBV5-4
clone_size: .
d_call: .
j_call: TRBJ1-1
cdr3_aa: CASSFWGGTEAFF
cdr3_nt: TGTGCCAGCAGCTTCTGGGGGGGCACTGAAGCTTTCTTT

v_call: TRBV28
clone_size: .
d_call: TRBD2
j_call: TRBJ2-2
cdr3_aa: CASTSAGSADTGELFF
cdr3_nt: TGTGCCAGCACATCAGCGGGATCAGCGGACACCGGGGAGCTGTTTTTT

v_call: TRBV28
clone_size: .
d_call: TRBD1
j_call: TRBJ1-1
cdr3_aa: CASRGQGNTEAFF
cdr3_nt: TGTGCCAGCAGAGGACAGGGTAACACTGAAGCTTTCTTT

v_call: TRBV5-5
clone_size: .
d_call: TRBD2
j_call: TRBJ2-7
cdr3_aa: CASSFRGTSAYEQYF
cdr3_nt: TGTGCCAGCAGCTTTCGAGGGACTAGCGCCTACGAGCAGTACTTC

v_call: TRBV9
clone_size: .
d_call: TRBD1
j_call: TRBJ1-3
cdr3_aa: CASSVGVTGGESGNTIYF
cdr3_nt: TGTGCCAGCAGCGTAGGCGTCACAGGGGGCGAGTCTGGAAACACCATATATTTT

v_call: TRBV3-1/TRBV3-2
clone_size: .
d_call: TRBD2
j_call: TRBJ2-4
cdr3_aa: CASSQELAGLAKNIQYF
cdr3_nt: TGTGCCAGCAGCCAAGAGCTAGCGGGTCTAGCCAAAAACATTCAGTACTTC

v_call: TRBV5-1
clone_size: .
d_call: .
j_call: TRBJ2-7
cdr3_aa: CASSSALLGSYEQYF
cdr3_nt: TGCGCCAGCAGCTCTGCCCTCCTAGGCTCCTACGAGCAGTACTTC

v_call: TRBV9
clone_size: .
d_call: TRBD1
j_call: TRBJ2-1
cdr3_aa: CASSVGTGGAQDNEQFF
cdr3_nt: TGTGCCAGCAGCGTAGGGACAGGGGGCGCCCAGGACAATGAGCAGTTCTTC

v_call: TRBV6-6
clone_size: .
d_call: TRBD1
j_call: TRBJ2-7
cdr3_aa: CASSFTGTGYYEQYF
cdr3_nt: TGTGCCAGCAGTTTTACCGGGACAGGATACTACGAGCAGTACTTC